This passage covers 24 T cell receptor beta chains from one sample sequenced in a study of OX40 agonist ivuxolimab in advanced cancers. Using immunoSEQ multiplex PCR, the repertoire was profiled, and TCRdb retains in-frame clones only, with some absent. Counted here are 9,000 to 13,000 clones, roughly 78% occurring once; the ten biggest clones make up 30% to 45%. The source material was CD4+ or CD8+ T cells sorted from blood, sampled in a trial of the OX40 agonist ivuxolimab. The receptor source for this set is an adult with an advanced solid tumor such as melanoma, head and neck, liver or kidney cancer.

This clone has only a few counts. This chain links TRBV28 with TRBJ2-3; 10 positions match TRBD2. Germline V gene sequence: CDR1 MDHEN, CDR2 SYDVKM. The CDR3 runs to 15 residues. V was clipped by 2 bases and J by 6 bases; unmatched bases: 5. In DNA, the CDR3 is TGTGCCAGCAGTTTAGACCTAGCGGGAGTTGATACGCAGTATTTT. Translation gives CASSLDLAGVDTQYF.

The V call is TRBV7-8, the J call TRBJ2-1; TRBD2 aligns across 12 bases. The junction had 4 bases not matched to a gene; V was cut back by 4 bases and J by 3 bases. The germline gives CDR1 SGHVS, CDR2 FQNEAQ. This CDR3 contains 16 residues. CDR3 residues: CASSWPSGGDYNEQFF. The DNA for the CDR3 is TGTGCCAGCAGCTGGCCTAGCGGGGGGGACTACAATGAGCAGTTCTTC.

The chain employs TRBV4-3 and TRBJ2-7; D possibly uses TRBD1 or TRBD2 (5 bases each). The CDR3 is 15 amino acids. CDR1 and CDR2 from the germline V gene are LGHNA and YSLEER. V was pared by 4 bases and J by 3 bases, with 16 bases between. This CDR3 reads CASSPQEGLGYEQYF. Written as DNA, the CDR3 is TGCGCCAGCAGCCCCCAAGAGGGGCTTGGCTACGAGCAGTACTTC.

The chain uses TRBV7-2 and TRBJ2-1; D call uncertain. The CDR3 is 12 amino acids. The germline V and J ends were trimmed by 2 bases and 8 bases, with 7 bases remaining between them. Germline V gene lookup returns CDR1 SGHTA and CDR2 FQGNSA. The DNA for the CDR3 is TGTGCCAGCAGCTTACGGCAGGATGAGCAGTTCTTC. It codes for CASSLRQDEQFF.

This chain links TRBV14 with TRBJ2-2, with 8 nucleotides matching TRBD1. Germline V gene sequence: CDR1 SGHDN, CDR2 FVKESK. The J segment lost 3 bases and the V segment lost 0 bases, leaving 3 bases of the junction unmatched. The CDR3 runs 16 residues. This chain's CDR3 is CASSQDSGGYTGELFF. The CDR3 DNA sequence: TGTGCCAGCAGCCAAGACTCAGGGGGCTACACCGGGGAGCTGTTTTTT.

The chain joins TRBV27 to TRBJ2-1; 8 nucleotides line up with TRBD2. After removal of 2 bases from V and 9 bases from J, the junction contained 15 bases not matched to a gene. CDR3 size: 17 residues. Germline CDR1 is MNHEY and CDR2 is SMNVEV (reference sequence). The CDR3 here is CASSLNPGGPMDGEQFF. DNA for the CDR3: TGTGCCAGCAGTTTAAATCCGGGAGGGCCGATGGATGGTGAGCAGTTCTTC.

The chain links TRBV11-2 to TRBJ1-5; no firm D call. The CDR3 length is 14 residues. Germline V lookup: CDR1 SGHAT, CDR2 FQNNGV. Trimming stripped 1 base from V and 2 bases from J, with 6 bases between. CDR3 amino acids: CASSLGAGNQPQHF. CDR3 nucleotide sequence: TGTGCCAGCAGCTTAGGGGCGGGCAATCAGCCCCAGCATTTT.

The CDR3: CASSHPRDRAPGELFF. In DNA, the CDR3 is TGTGCCAGCAGCCACCCCCGGGACAGGGCCCCTGGGGAGCTGTTTTTT. The chain combines TRBV9 with TRBJ2-2; TRBD1 matches at 9 bases. The ends lost 4 bases at V and 8 bases at J; junction bases unmatched: 12. This CDR3 has 16 residues. Germline CDR1 SGDLS, CDR2 YYNGEE.

The chain uses TRBV20-1 and TRBJ2-7, with D possibly TRBD1 on 5 matching bases. V lost 5 bases, J lost 9 bases, and 14 bases lay in between. This CDR3 is 11 amino acids long. Germline CDR1 reads DFQATT; CDR2 reads SNEGSKA (reference sequence). The CDR3 nucleotides read TGCAGTGCTCCGAAATCGACAGTGCAGTACTTC. Its translation is CSAPKSTVQYF.

The chain is built from TRBV7-3 and TRBJ2-2; possibly TRBD1 for D (5 bases). V shed 5 bases and J shed 3 bases, with 7 bases lying between them. The germline V gene encodes CDR1 SGHTA and CDR2 FQGTGA. There are 13 residues in the CDR3. The CDR3 region has the DNA TGTGCCAGCAGCCTCAGGGACACCGGGGAGCTGTTTTTT. This sequence encodes CASSLRDTGELFF.

This chain connects TRBV2 to TRBJ2-1; 16 bases map to TRBD2. After removal of 3 bases from V and 7 bases from J, the junction contained 0 bases not matched to a gene. The CDR3 is 15 amino acids. In germline, CDR1 is SNHLY, CDR2 FYNNEI. Here the CDR3 reads CASSEGLAGGNEQFF. Written as DNA, the CDR3 is TGTGCCAGCAGTGAGGGACTAGCGGGGGGGAATGAGCAGTTCTTC.

This rearrangement joins TRBV7-8 to TRBJ2-5; the match to TRBD2 covers 10 bases. Germline assignment: CDR1 SGHVS and CDR2 FQNEAQ. V lost 4 bases, J lost 5 bases, and 7 bases stayed unmatched. The CDR3 is 15 residues long. DNA for the CDR3: TGTGCCAGCAGCTCAAGCGGGAGGGCCCTGGAGACCCAGTACTTC. Translation: CASSSSGRALETQYF.

The chain recombines TRBV7-9 with TRBJ2-2; TRBD1 might be the D (6 bases). CDR1 is SEHNR and CDR2 is FQNEAQ in the germline V gene (reference sequence). CDR3 size: 15 residues. V lost 9 bases to trimming and J lost 2 bases, with 16 bases between them. The CDR3 coding sequence is TGTGCCAGTAGCCAAACAGGGCCCAACACCGGGGAGCTGTTTTTT. Amino acids: CASSQTGPNTGELFF.

Here the CDR3 DNA reads TGTGCCAGCAGTTGGACACAGAAGGAAGCTTTCTTT. As protein: CASSWTQKEAFF. The V gene is TRBV6-1, the J gene TRBJ1-1, with a tentative D call TRBD1 (5 bases). Germline V lookup: CDR1 MNHNS, CDR2 SASEGT. Trimming cost V 5 bases and J 8 bases, with 12 bases left between them. There are 12 residues in the CDR3.

The chain carries TRBV5-4 and TRBJ2-1; D ambiguous. Germline lookup yields CDR1 SGHNT and CDR2 YYREEE (reference sequence). This CDR3 has 16 amino acids. Between the trimmed V and J ends, which lost 3 bases and 0 bases, there was a span of 13 bases. In DNA form, the CDR3 reads TGTGCCAGCAGCTCCGACCCCGGAAGCTCCTACAATGAGCAGTTCTTC. Translating it yields CASSSDPGSSYNEQFF.

This clone was seen once. The chain links TRBV4-1 to TRBJ1-4; D is ambiguous. Trimming left V 1 base short and J 7 bases short, with 4 bases between. CDR1 MGHRA and CDR2 YSYEKL come from the germline V gene. CDR3 length equals 12 residues. The chain's CDR3 is CASSQVPEKLFF. In DNA form, the CDR3 reads TGCGCCAGCAGCCAAGTCCCTGAAAAACTGTTTTTT.

The CDR3 protein is CASSLGQDSYEQYF. The CDR3, as DNA: TGTGCCAGCAGCTTAGGACAAGACTCCTACGAGCAGTACTTC. The chain couples TRBV11-2 to TRBJ2-7, with unresolved D. V was clipped by 1 base and J by 0 bases, with 7 bases between them. Germline V lookup: CDR1 SGHAT, CDR2 FQNNGV. The CDR3 has 14 amino acids.

The V and J genes are TRBV27 and TRBJ2-2; D ambiguous. The CDR3 is made up of 13 amino acids. V lost 3 bases to trimming and J lost 5 bases, with 7 bases between them. CDR1 and CDR2 from the germline V gene are MNHEY and SMNVEV (reference sequence). The CDR3 sequence: CASSFLRTGELFF. The CDR3 nucleotides read TGTGCCAGCAGTTTTTTGAGGACCGGGGAGCTGTTTTTT.

The rearrangement links TRBV25-1 to TRBJ2-7, with TRBD2 matching 8 bases. The V and J ends lost 1 base and 6 bases, in that order; junction bases with no gene match: 2. CDR1 and CDR2 from the germline V gene are MGHDK and SYGVNS. CDR3 length equals 13 residues. DNA of the CDR3: TGTGCCAGCAGTGAATGGAGCGGGGGCGAGCAGTACTTC. Its translation is CASSEWSGGEQYF.

The chain couples TRBV28 to TRBJ1-1, with D hard to call. Trimming left V 7 bases short and J 2 bases short, with 20 bases between. Germline lookup yields CDR1 MDHEN and CDR2 SYDVKM. This CDR3 has 16 amino acids. This CDR3 is CASIPGSLGFNTEAFF. The CDR3 nucleotides are TGTGCCAGCATTCCCGGGTCATTAGGGTTTAACACTGAAGCTTTCTTT.

The rearrangement links TRBV19 to TRBJ2-2; tentative D call: TRBD2 (6 bases). Trimming took off 5 bases at V and 5 bases at J, with 15 bases between the two ends. Germline V lookup: CDR1 LNHDA, CDR2 SQIVND (reference sequence). The CDR3 loop spans 15 amino acids. DNA for the CDR3: TGTGCCAGTAGTTCCCTCGGGAGTGGGACCGGGGAGCTGTTTTTT. As protein: CASSSLGSGTGELFF. The full variable domain, with the rest looked up from reference TRBV19 and TRBJ2-2, is DGGITQSPKYLFRKEGQNVTLSCEQNLNHDAMYWYRQDPGQGLRLIYYSQIVNDFQKGDIAEGYSVSREKKESFPLTVTSAQKNPTAFYLCASSSLGSGTGELFFGEGSRLTVL.

This clone was counted a single time. This chain links TRBV5-1 with TRBJ2-7; TRBD1 aligns across 9 bases. With 2 bases clipped from V and 3 bases from J, the junction kept 3 bases outside the gene matches. Per germline, CDR1 SGHRS and CDR2 YFSETQ. This CDR3 is 14 amino acids long. The CDR3 loop reads CASSLGQGRYEQYF. The CDR3 DNA sequence: TGCGCCAGCAGCTTAGGACAGGGGCGCTACGAGCAGTACTTC. Full variable domain (outside the CDR3, taken from reference TRBV5-1 and TRBJ2-7): KAGVTQTPRYLIKTRGQQVTLSCSPISGHRSVSWYQQTPGQGLQFLFEYFSETQRNKGNFPGRFSGRQFSNSRSEMNVSTLELGDSALYLCASSLGQGRYEQYFGPGTRLTVT.

The rearrangement uses TRBV4-2 and TRBJ2-7; the D gene is possibly TRBD2 (7 bases). V was cut by 1 base and J by 1 base, with 14 bases left in between. This CDR3 is 16 amino acids long. The V gene's germline CDR1 is LGHNA and CDR2 YNFKEQ. In nucleotides, the CDR3 is TGTGCCAGCAGCCAAGGAGCGGGACAAAGGTCCTACGAGCAGTACTTC. This translates into CASSQGAGQRSYEQYF.

V gene TRBV11-1 combines with J gene TRBJ1-1; 8 bases align to TRBD1. J gave up 4 bases and V 8 bases, and 18 bases lay outside the gene matches. CDR1 and CDR2 (germline): SGHAT, FQDESV (reference sequence). This CDR3 has 17 amino acids. CDR3 amino acids: CASSKRYRGERGTEAFF. In DNA, the CDR3 is TGTGCCAGCTCTAAAAGGTACAGGGGGGAGAGAGGCACTGAAGCTTTCTTT. Full variable domain (remainder filled in from reference TRBV11-1 and TRBJ1-1): EAEVAQSPRYKITEKSQAVAFWCDPISGHATLYWYRQILGQGPELLVQFQDESVVDDSQLPKDRFSAERLKGVDSTLKIQPAELGDSAMYLCASSKRYRGERGTEAFFGQGTRLTVV.